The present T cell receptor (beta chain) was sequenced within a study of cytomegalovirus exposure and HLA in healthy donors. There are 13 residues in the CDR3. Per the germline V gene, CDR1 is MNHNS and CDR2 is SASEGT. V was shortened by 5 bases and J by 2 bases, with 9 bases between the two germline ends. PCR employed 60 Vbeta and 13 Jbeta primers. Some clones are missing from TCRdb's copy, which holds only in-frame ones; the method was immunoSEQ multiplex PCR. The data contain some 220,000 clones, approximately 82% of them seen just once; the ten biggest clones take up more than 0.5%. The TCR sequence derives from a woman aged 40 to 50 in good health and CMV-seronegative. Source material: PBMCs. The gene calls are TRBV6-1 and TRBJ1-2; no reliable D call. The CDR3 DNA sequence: TGTGCCAGCAGTCCCCGAGAAAACTATGGCTACACCTTC. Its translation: CASSPRENYGYTF.